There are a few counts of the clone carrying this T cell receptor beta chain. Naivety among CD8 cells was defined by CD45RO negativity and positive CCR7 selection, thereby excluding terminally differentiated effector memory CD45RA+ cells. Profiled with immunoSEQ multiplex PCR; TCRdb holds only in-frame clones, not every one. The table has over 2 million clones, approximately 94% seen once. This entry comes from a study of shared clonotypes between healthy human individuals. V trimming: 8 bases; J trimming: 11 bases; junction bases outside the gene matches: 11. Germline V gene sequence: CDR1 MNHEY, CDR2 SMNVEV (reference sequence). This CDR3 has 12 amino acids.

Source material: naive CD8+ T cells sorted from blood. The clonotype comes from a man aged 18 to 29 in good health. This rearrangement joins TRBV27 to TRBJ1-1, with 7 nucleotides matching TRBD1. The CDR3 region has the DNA TGTGCCAGCCGGGACAGATTTAGGGCGGCTTTCTTT. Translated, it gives CASRDRFRAAFF.